The 6 T cell receptor beta chains presented below share a single source sample, sequenced in a study of CD8+CD57+ T cells in acquired aplastic anemia (dated 2018 in TCRdb). Expansion of CD8+CD57+ cells had been shown by flow cytometry in the patients chosen for sequencing. The sequencing machine was an Illumina HiSeq 2000. Genomic DNA was used as template for profiling of TCR beta VDJ combinations and CDR3 sequences. In TCRdb, the public reads were trimmed at Q25 with fastp and aligned with MiXCR, with productive beta chains retained. A single entry per CDR3 protein holds the most common genes and DNA from its merged rows. In all, the sample holds some 160,000 distinct CDR3 sequences, and 40% to 50% of those were seen once. Clones ranked in the top ten supply less than 3% of the sample. The sequencing input was sorted CD4+, CD8+, or CD8+CD57+ T cells (not recorded which) from PBMCs. The receptors come from a human donor with aplastic anemia.

The CDR3 is CATRGGGGGYYNEQFF. The CDR3 DNA is TGTGCCACCAGGGGGGGCGGCGGGGGTTACTACAATGAGCAGTTCTTC. The chain has TRBV24-1 and TRBJ2-1; tentative D call: TRBD2 (7 bases). V shed 7 bases and J shed 3 bases, with 18 bases lying between them. Germline CDR1 reads KGHDR; CDR2 reads SFDVKD. The CDR3 runs 16 residues.

The chain links TRBV2 to TRBJ1-5; D not certain. The CDR3 has 13 residues. Deletions cut 3 bases from V and 4 bases from J, with 7 bases between. CDR1 and CDR2 from the germline V gene are SNHLY and FYNNEI. This CDR3 is CASSDLGNQPQHF. CDR3 in DNA: TGTGCCAGCAGTGACTTAGGGAATCAGCCCCAGCATTTT. The whole variable domain, remainder taken from reference TRBV2 and TRBJ1-5, is EPEVTQTPSHQVTQMGQEVILRCVPISNHLYFYWYRQILGQKVEFLVSFYNNEISEKSEIFDDQFSVERPDGSNFTLKIRSTKLEDSAMYFCASSDLGNQPQHFGDGTRLSIL.

This clonotype was counted a few times. The junction departs from germline at one end; a sequencing error may be responsible. The chain is built from TRBV7-9 and TRBJ1-2, with D hard to call. The V gene's germline CDR1 is SEHNR and CDR2 FQNEAQ (reference sequence). CDR3 length: 15 amino acids. The CDR3 is CASSLGNTANYDYTF. The CDR3 DNA is TGTGCCAGCAGCTTAGGAAACACCGCAAACTATGACTACACCTTC.

The V call is TRBV10-2, the J call TRBJ2-2; perhaps TRBD2 as D (5 bases). Germline V gene sequence: CDR1 WSHSY, CDR2 SAAADI. The length of the CDR3 is 13 residues. Between the trimmed V and J ends, which lost 6 bases and 4 bases, there was a span of 9 bases. CDR3 amino acids: CASSFSVTGELFF. The CDR3 DNA reads TGCGCCAGCAGCTTTAGCGTCACCGGGGAGCTGTTTTTT.

This clonotype has a handful of counts. The chain combines TRBV15 with TRBJ1-5; 8 bases fit TRBD1. Per germline, CDR1 LNHNV and CDR2 YYDKDF (reference sequence). Germline trimming cut 8 bases from V and 4 bases from J; bases unmatched to any gene: 4. The CDR3 length is 13 residues. The CDR3 spells CATGRQGNQPQHF. The CDR3 nucleotides read TGTGCCACCGGTCGACAGGGGAATCAGCCCCAGCATTTT.

J is TRBJ2-7 and V is TRBV15, with D perhaps matching TRBD1 or TRBD2 (7 bases each). The V end was cut by 1 base, the J end by 4 bases, with 14 bases between. This CDR3 has 15 amino acids. Germline V gene data show CDR1 as LNHNV and CDR2 as YYDKDF (reference sequence). The CDR3: CATSRGRQGGYEQYF. The CDR3 coding sequence is TGTGCCACCAGCAGAGGCCGACAGGGAGGGTACGAGCAGTACTTC.